This entry describes one TCR beta chain. Primers for the PCR totalled 60 Vbeta and 13 Jbeta. Libraries were prepared by immunoSEQ multiplex PCR; TCRdb keeps only in-frame clonotypes and omits some of them. The table includes about 140,000 clones, around 57% detected once. The data were taken from a study of cytomegalovirus exposure and HLA in healthy donors. The specimen sequenced was PBMCs. The clonotype originates from a male donor in good health and CMV-seronegative.

CDR3 in DNA: TGTGCCAGCAGCTTTGGGGGGGCGGTCTACGAGCAGTACTTC. Encoded protein: CASSFGGAVYEQYF. This chain uses TRBV5-8 with TRBJ2-7; weak D call: TRBD2 (7 bases). Per germline, CDR1 SGHTS and CDR2 YDEGEE. Deletions cut 2 bases from V and 3 bases from J, with 12 bases between. The CDR3 has 14 amino acids.